Presented here are 13 T cell receptor beta chains from one specimen sequenced in a study of T-cell memory formation after mild COVID-19. TCRdb reprocessed the 5' RACE reads via MiXCR and lists one record per CDR3 protein. The data show around 320,000 distinct CDR3 sequences, with around 30% seen just once and roughly 14% held by the top ten. Input material: PBMCs or a T cell subset sorted from them (not recorded which). These receptor sequences come from an adult woman who had mild COVID-19 (a few samples of this study predate the infection). Cell type and time point are not known.

This clonotype has only a few counts. V is TRBV7-9 and J is TRBJ2-3; 9 bases are shared with TRBD1. CDR1 and CDR2 (germline): SEHNR, FQNEAQ (reference sequence). This CDR3 contains 16 residues. J was trimmed by 1 base and V by 5 bases; bases with no gene match: 7. CDR3 bases: TGTGCCAGCAGCATGGGACAGGGTGGTGGCACAGATACGCAGTATTTT. Translation gives CASSMGQGGGTDTQYF.

This clonotype was detected only a few times. This rearrangement joins TRBV5-6 to TRBJ2-1, with D uncertain. The CDR3 contains 16 residues. V dropped 1 base and J dropped 0 bases, with 11 bases sitting between them. Germline CDR1 is SGHDT and CDR2 is YYEEEE. CDR3 coding DNA: TGTGCCAGCAGCTTGCCTAATAAACTCTCCTACAATGAGCAGTTCTTC. Translating it yields CASSLPNKLSYNEQFF.

The chain carries TRBV9 and TRBJ2-3, with 8 bases that match TRBD1. The CDR3 has 17 residues. Trimming removed 2 bases from V and 5 bases from J; junction bases left unmatched: 13. Germline loops: CDR1 SGDLS, CDR2 YYNGEE. CDR3 residues: CASSVPKTGVSEDTQYF. CDR3 DNA sequence: TGTGCCAGCAGCGTTCCCAAGACAGGGGTAAGCGAAGATACGCAGTATTTT.

This clonotype appeared a few times. The chain joins TRBV19 to TRBJ2-7, with D hard to call. The V and J ends lost 3 bases and 4 bases respectively, with 16 bases between them. CDR1 and CDR2 from the germline V gene are LNHDA and SQIVND (reference sequence). The CDR3 is 15 residues long. CDR3 residues: CASSMSGWDMYEQYF. The CDR3 DNA sequence: TGTGCCAGTAGTATGTCGGGTTGGGATATGTACGAGCAGTACTTC.

This clonotype appeared a few times. The chain employs TRBV4-3 and TRBJ1-6; no definite D call. Germline loops: CDR1 LGHNA, CDR2 YSLEER. The V and J ends lost 4 bases and 7 bases respectively, with 5 bases between them. The CDR3 length is 12 residues. CDR3 in DNA: TGCGCCAGCAGCCCCGGGAATTCACCCCTCCACTTT. Translation: CASSPGNSPLHF.

V is TRBV7-3 and J is TRBJ1-6; the D is unclear. Germline V gene lookup returns CDR1 SGHTA and CDR2 FQGTGA. Between the trimmed V and J ends, which lost 5 bases and 8 bases, there was a span of 10 bases. The CDR3 is made up of 13 amino acids. CDR3 in amino acids: CASSLEGDSPLHF. CDR3 sequence (DNA): TGTGCCAGCAGCCTTGAGGGTGATTCACCCCTCCACTTT.

The V gene is TRBV7-6, the J gene TRBJ1-2, with 9 bases fitting TRBD1. Trimming removed 5 bases from V and 1 base from J; junction bases left unmatched: 8. The CDR3 sequence is 16 residues long. In germline, CDR1 is SGHVS, CDR2 FNYEAQ. The DNA for the CDR3 is TGTGCCAGCAGCCTGGGACAGGGATGGAGTAACTATGGCTACACCTTC. Residues: CASSLGQGWSNYGYTF.

The V gene is TRBV3-1, the J gene TRBJ2-1; 7 bases map to TRBD1. CDR1 and CDR2 (germline): LGHDT, YNNKEL (reference sequence). V dropped 7 bases and J dropped 7; count of bases not matched to a gene: 13. CDR3 size: 15 residues. The CDR3 DNA is TGTGCCAGCACCTCATCTGAGGGGGCATGGAATGAGCAGTTCTTC. It translates to CASTSSEGAWNEQFF.

This clonotype was detected a few times. The rearrangement joins TRBV18 to TRBJ2-7, with 12 bases identical to TRBD2. The junction had 5 bases not matched to a gene; V was cut back by 4 bases and J by 4 bases. The germline V gene encodes CDR1 KGHSH and CDR2 LQKENI. The CDR3 length is 15 residues. The CDR3 region is CASSQTSGSGYEQYF. CDR3 nucleotides: TGTGCCAGCTCACAGACTAGCGGGAGTGGGTACGAGCAGTACTTC.

The chain carries TRBV7-2 and TRBJ2-7, with 14 bases lining up with TRBD2. Trimming removed 4 bases from V and 2 bases from J; junction bases left unmatched: 1. CDR3 size: 15 residues. CDR1 and CDR2 (germline): SGHTA, FQGNSA. CDR3 coding DNA: TGTGCCAGCAGCTCGACTAGCGGGAGGGCCTACGAGCAGTACTTC. Its translation is CASSSTSGRAYEQYF.

The sample holds a few counts of this clonotype. The gene calls are TRBV12-3 or TRBV12-4 and TRBJ1-6; 11 positions agree with TRBD1. The CDR3 has 14 residues. After removal of 4 bases from V and 10 bases from J, the junction contained 3 bases not matched to a gene. CDR3 sequence reads: CASSSGQGGSPLHF. The CDR3 DNA is TGTGCCAGCAGTTCGGGACAGGGGGGGTCACCCCTCCACTTT.

Here the CDR3 DNA reads TGCAGTGCTAGAGTGCGGGTTGGGAGGGAGACCCAGTACTTC. It is translated as CSARVRVGRETQYF. The gene calls are TRBV20-1 and TRBJ2-5, with D perhaps TRBD2 (6 bases). The V gene lost 1 base and the J gene lost 5 bases, with 14 bases spanning the gap. Germline V CDR1 and CDR2: DFQATT, SNEGSKA (reference sequence). The CDR3 loop spans 14 amino acids.

This clonotype has more than one count but fewer than ten. CDR3: CASSSWNTGELFF. DNA of the CDR3: TGTGCCAGCAGCTCCTGGAACACCGGGGAGCTGTTTTTT. The genes are TRBV12-3 or TRBV12-4 and TRBJ2-2; no definite D call. V gave up 6 bases and J gave up 1 base, with 6 bases separating them. The CDR3 covers 13 residues.